These T cell receptor beta chains were read from a single sample in a study of blood T cell repertoires in COVID-19. Some clones are missing from TCRdb's copy, which holds only in-frame ones; the method was immunoSEQ multiplex PCR. The repertoire holds about 190,000 clones, with around 90% as singletons. The sample comprised peripheral blood. These receptors were obtained from a human donor in a cohort sampled during active COVID-19. Each CDR3 is given with its conserved first and last residue. Each record gives: D gene, CDR3 length, clone size, V gene, J gene, CDR3 DNA, CDR3 protein. D genes are given only for firm matches. Not all rows give a size; the values are once, few, many and, for expanded clones, a class.

D: NA
length: 15
size: NA
V: TRBV6-5
J: TRBJ1-2
DNA: TGTGCCAGCAGTTACTCGAAATACAGGGCCACTGGCTACACCTTC
CDR3: CASSYSKYRATGYTF

D: NA
length: 15
size: NA
V: TRBV9
J: TRBJ2-1
DNA: TGTGCCAGCAGCGTATCAATTAAGGGGATGGATGAGCAGTTCTTC
CDR3: CASSVSIKGMDEQFF

D: TRBD1
length: 15
size: NA
V: TRBV19
J: TRBJ2-3
DNA: TGTGCCAGTAGCCACCGACAGGGGTACACAGATACGCAGTATTTT
CDR3: CASSHRQGYTDTQYF

D: NA
length: 16
size: many
V: TRBV11-2
J: TRBJ1-4
DNA: TGTGCCAGCAGCGCGGAGGGCGGGGCTTGGGTTGAAAAACTGTTTTTT
CDR3: CASSAEGGAWVEKLFF

D: NA
length: 13
size: NA
V: TRBV2
J: TRBJ1-1
DNA: TGTGCCAGCAGTGCCCAGAAATTACCGGAAGCTTTCTTT
CDR3: CASSAQKLPEAFF

D: NA
length: 16
size: NA
V: TRBV7-8
J: TRBJ1-3
DNA: TGTGCCAGCAGCTTAGTGTTGGTTCAGGGAGGAAACACCATATATTTT
CDR3: CASSLVLVQGGNTIYF

D: NA
length: 14
size: few
V: TRBV10-1
J: TRBJ1-1
DNA: TGCGCCAGCAGTGAGTCTCCAGTGAACACTGAAGCTTTCTTT
CDR3: CASSESPVNTEAFF

D: TRBD2
length: 17
size: once
V: TRBV30
J: TRBJ2-7
DNA: TGTGCCTGGAGTGTACATGGACTAGCGGGGATATCCTACGAGCAGTACTTC
CDR3: CAWSVHGLAGISYEQYF

D: TRBD1
length: 14
size: NA
V: TRBV7-2
J: TRBJ2-7
DNA: TGTGCCAGCAGCCAACGGACAGGGGGTTACGAGCAGTACTTC
CDR3: CASSQRTGGYEQYF

D: NA
length: 13
size: NA
V: TRBV3-1/TRBV3-2
J: TRBJ1-2
DNA: TGTGCCAGCAGCCTCCGGGTCAGCGATGGCTACACCTTC
CDR3: CASSLRVSDGYTF

D: TRBD1
length: 14
size: NA
V: TRBV11-3
J: TRBJ2-7
DNA: TGTGCCAGCAGCCACAGGGACAGGGCCAACGAGCAGTACTTC
CDR3: CASSHRDRANEQYF

D: NA
length: 13
size: NA
V: TRBV4-1
J: TRBJ2-5
DNA: TGCGCCAGCAGCCAAGACGTCTCGGTTGGCCAGTACTTC
CDR3: CASSQDVSVGQYF

D: TRBD1
length: 15
size: NA
V: TRBV7-9
J: TRBJ2-5
DNA: TGTGCCAGCAGCTGGGGGGACAGGGACGAAGAGACCCAGTACTTC
CDR3: CASSWGDRDEETQYF

D: NA
length: 14
size: NA
V: TRBV11-2
J: TRBJ1-1
DNA: TGTGCCAGCAGCCTTCGAGGAGGGGTCACTGAAGCTTTCTTT
CDR3: CASSLRGGVTEAFF

D: TRBD1
length: 14
size: NA
V: TRBV19
J: TRBJ1-1
DNA: TGTGCCAGTACCCCGGACAGGGTGAACACTGAAGCTTTCTTT
CDR3: CASTPDRVNTEAFF

D: TRBD2
length: 14
size: NA
V: TRBV6-2/TRBV6-3
J: TRBJ2-1
DNA: TGTGCCAGCAGTTACGCGGGAGTTTGGGATGAGCAGTTCTTC
CDR3: CASSYAGVWDEQFF

D: NA
length: 15
size: NA
V: TRBV5-6
J: TRBJ2-2
DNA: TGTGCCAGCAGCTTGTCACAGAAAAACACCGGGGAGCTGTTTTTT
CDR3: CASSLSQKNTGELFF

D: TRBD2
length: 18
size: few
V: TRBV28
J: TRBJ2-7
DNA: TGTGCCAGCAGTTTAGGGGCGACTTATAGCGGGAAAACCTACGAGCAGTACTTC
CDR3: CASSLGATYSGKTYEQYF

D: TRBD2
length: 17
size: NA
V: TRBV13
J: TRBJ2-1
DNA: TGTGCCAGCAGCTCTAATTTACTAGCGGGAGGCCACAATGAGCAGTTCTTC
CDR3: CASSSNLLAGGHNEQFF

D: TRBD2
length: 16
size: NA
V: TRBV10-1
J: TRBJ2-3
DNA: TGCGCCAGCAGTGAGTCGGCGGCGGGGGGGACAGATACGCAGTATTTT
CDR3: CASSESAAGGTDTQYF

D: NA
length: 15
size: NA
V: TRBV25-1
J: TRBJ2-1
DNA: TGTGCCAGCAGTGAAGTCGGGGTGCCCTACAATGAGCAGTTCTTC
CDR3: CASSEVGVPYNEQFF

D: NA
length: 13
size: NA
V: TRBV6-4
J: TRBJ1-5
DNA: TGTGCCAGCAGTAATCGGGGGGCGCTACCCCAGCATTTT
CDR3: CASSNRGALPQHF

D: TRBD1
length: 14
size: NA
V: TRBV4-3
J: TRBJ1-2
DNA: TGCGCCAGCAGCCATGCCGGGACAGCGCGTGGCTACACCTTC
CDR3: CASSHAGTARGYTF

D: TRBD1
length: 14
size: NA
V: TRBV7-2
J: TRBJ2-7
DNA: TGTGCCAGCAGCTCCAGGACAGGGTACTACGAGCAGTACTTC
CDR3: CASSSRTGYYEQYF

D: TRBD1
length: 11
size: NA
V: TRBV20-1
J: TRBJ1-2
DNA: TGCAGTGCTAGCGGGACAGCGGGCTACACCTTC
CDR3: CSASGTAGYTF

D: TRBD1
length: 13
size: few
V: TRBV29-1
J: TRBJ2-7
DNA: TGCAGCGGAGTGACAGGGCAGACCTACGAGCAGTACTTC
CDR3: CSGVTGQTYEQYF

D: TRBD1
length: 17
size: NA
V: TRBV28
J: TRBJ1-2
DNA: TGTGCCAGCAGTCGCCCGGGACAGTACAAAGGTTCTTATGGCTACACCTTC
CDR3: CASSRPGQYKGSYGYTF

D: NA
length: 20
size: NA
V: TRBV12-2
J: TRBJ2-3
DNA: TGTGCAAGTCGCTTAGCTGCCGGGGGACCTAGCGGGGGTACAACAGATACGCAGTATTTT
CDR3: CASRLAAGGPSGGTTDTQYF

D: NA
length: 13
size: NA
V: TRBV18
J: TRBJ1-1
DNA: TGTGCCAGCTCACCACAGTCGGGCACTGAAGCTTTCTTT
CDR3: CASSPQSGTEAFF

D: NA
length: 12
size: few
V: TRBV5-1
J: TRBJ2-7
DNA: TGCGCCAGCAGCACGCCGGATGCGGGCCAGTACTTC
CDR3: CASSTPDAGQYF

D: TRBD1
length: 15
size: NA
V: TRBV5-1
J: TRBJ2-7
DNA: TGCGCCAGCAGCTCGGACAGGGCCCGGAGCTACGAGCAGTACTTC
CDR3: CASSSDRARSYEQYF

D: TRBD1
length: 13
size: NA
V: TRBV5-1
J: TRBJ1-2
DNA: TGCGCCAGCAGCTTGGGACAGGGTGGTGGCTACACCTTC
CDR3: CASSLGQGGGYTF

D: NA
length: 17
size: NA
V: TRBV18
J: TRBJ2-4
DNA: TGTGCCAGCTCAGCCCTCCGGGAAGGGCTAGCCAAAAACATTCAGTACTTC
CDR3: CASSALREGLAKNIQYF

D: NA
length: 16
size: NA
V: TRBV6-5
J: TRBJ2-1
DNA: TGTGCCAGCAGTTACTTCGACGCGTCGGGTTACAATGAGCAGTTCTTC
CDR3: CASSYFDASGYNEQFF

D: TRBD2
length: 18
size: NA
V: TRBV9
J: TRBJ2-7
DNA: TGTGCCAGCAGCGTAGCGGAGGGGAGTAGCGGGGGGGCCTACGAGCAGTACTTC
CDR3: CASSVAEGSSGGAYEQYF

D: NA
length: 14
size: NA
V: TRBV5-5
J: TRBJ1-2
DNA: TGTGCCAGCAGCCCCTCGACAGAGAACTATGGCTACACCTTC
CDR3: CASSPSTENYGYTF

D: NA
length: 14
size: NA
V: TRBV28
J: TRBJ2-7
DNA: TGTGCCAGCAGTTCGGGATTCAGCTCCTACGAGCAGTACTTC
CDR3: CASSSGFSSYEQYF

D: TRBD2
length: 18
size: NA
V: TRBV7-6
J: TRBJ2-1
DNA: TGTGCCAGCAGCTTGAGGTCTAGCGGACCTACCTCCTACAATGAGCAGTTCTTC
CDR3: CASSLRSSGPTSYNEQFF

D: TRBD2
length: 15
size: NA
V: TRBV11-2
J: TRBJ2-7
DNA: TGTGCCAGCAGCGATCAGACTAGCGGGAACTACGAGCAGTACTTC
CDR3: CASSDQTSGNYEQYF

D: NA
length: 18
size: NA
V: TRBV5-8
J: TRBJ2-7
DNA: TGTGCCAGCAGCTTGGTGGCCCTCGACAGCCACCAGACCTACGAGCAGTACTTC
CDR3: CASSLVALDSHQTYEQYF

D: NA
length: 15
size: NA
V: TRBV28
J: TRBJ1-4
DNA: TGTGCCAGCAGTGTACAGGGTGGAGCGGATGAAAAACTGTTTTTT
CDR3: CASSVQGGADEKLFF

D: TRBD2
length: 15
size: NA
V: TRBV19
J: TRBJ2-7
DNA: TGTGCCAGTAGTATAGATGGGAGCGGGGCCTACGAGCAGTACTTC
CDR3: CASSIDGSGAYEQYF

D: TRBD1
length: 14
size: NA
V: TRBV27
J: TRBJ1-5
DNA: TGTGCCAGCAGCCTAACAGGGGGTGGTCAGCCCCAGCATTTT
CDR3: CASSLTGGGQPQHF

D: TRBD2
length: 17
size: NA
V: TRBV13
J: TRBJ2-1
DNA: TGTGCCAGCAGCTACCCCAATAGCGGGAAAGAGGACAATGAGCAGTTCTTC
CDR3: CASSYPNSGKEDNEQFF

D: NA
length: 14
size: NA
V: TRBV7-2
J: TRBJ1-6
DNA: TGTGCCAGCAGCTTGGGCCCGCATAATTCACCCCTCCACTTT
CDR3: CASSLGPHNSPLHF

D: NA
length: 13
size: few
V: TRBV7-6
J: TRBJ2-1
DNA: TGTGCCAGCAGCTTAGCTGGGGCAGACGAGCAGTTCTTC
CDR3: CASSLAGADEQFF

D: NA
length: 17
size: NA
V: TRBV14
J: TRBJ2-7
DNA: TGTGCCAGCAGCCCGAAAGCGGTCCTAAGATACTACGAAGAGCAGTACTTC
CDR3: CASSPKAVLRYYEEQYF

D: NA
length: 13
size: NA
V: TRBV5-1
J: TRBJ2-2
DNA: TGCGCCAGCAGCTCAGGGATTGGTTGGGAGCTGTTTTTT
CDR3: CASSSGIGWELFF

D: NA
length: 12
size: NA
V: TRBV29-1
J: TRBJ1-3
DNA: TGCAGCGTTGTATCGGGTATTGACACCATATATTTT
CDR3: CSVVSGIDTIYF